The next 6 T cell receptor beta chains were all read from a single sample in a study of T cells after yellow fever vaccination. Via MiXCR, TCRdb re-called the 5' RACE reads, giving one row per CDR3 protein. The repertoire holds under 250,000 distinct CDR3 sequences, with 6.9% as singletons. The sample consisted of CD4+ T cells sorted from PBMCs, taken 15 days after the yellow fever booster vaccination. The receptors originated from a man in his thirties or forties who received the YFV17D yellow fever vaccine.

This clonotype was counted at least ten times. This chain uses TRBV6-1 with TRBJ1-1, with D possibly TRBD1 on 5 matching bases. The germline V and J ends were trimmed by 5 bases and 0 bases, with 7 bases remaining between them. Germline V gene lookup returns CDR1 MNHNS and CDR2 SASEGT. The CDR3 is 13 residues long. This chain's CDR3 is CASSKTVNTEAFF. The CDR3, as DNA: TGTGCCAGCAGTAAGACAGTGAACACTGAAGCTTTCTTT.

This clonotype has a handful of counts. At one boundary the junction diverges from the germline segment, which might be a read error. The CDR3 spells CASAVEATYNEQFF. The CDR3 DNA follows: TGTGCCAGCGCCGTGGAGGCCACCTACAATGAGCAGTTTTTC. This sequence joins TRBV14 and TRBJ2-1, with D perhaps TRBD2 (5 bases). Germline V gene sequence: CDR1 SGHDN, CDR2 FVKESK. The CDR3 is 14 residues long.

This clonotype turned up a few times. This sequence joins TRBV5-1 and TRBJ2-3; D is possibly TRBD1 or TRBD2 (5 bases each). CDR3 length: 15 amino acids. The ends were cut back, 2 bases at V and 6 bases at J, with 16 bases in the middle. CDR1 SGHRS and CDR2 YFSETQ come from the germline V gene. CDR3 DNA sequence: TGCGCCAGCAGCTTACCTAGCACAGGCGGCGATACGCAGTATTTT. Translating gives CASSLPSTGGDTQYF.

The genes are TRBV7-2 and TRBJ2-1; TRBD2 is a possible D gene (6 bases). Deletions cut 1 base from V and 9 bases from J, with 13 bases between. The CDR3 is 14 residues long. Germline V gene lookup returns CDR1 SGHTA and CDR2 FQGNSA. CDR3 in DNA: TGTGCCAGCAGCTTAGGGGGGTGGGACTTTGAGCAGTTCTTC. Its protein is CASSLGGWDFEQFF.

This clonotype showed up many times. The CDR3 protein is CASSSRGRASYEQYF. CDR3 coding DNA: TGCGCCAGCAGCTCGCGCGGGAGGGCATCCTACGAGCAGTACTTC. The chain recombines TRBV5-1 with TRBJ2-7; the match to TRBD2 covers 9 bases. CDR1 SGHRS and CDR2 YFSETQ come from the germline V gene. V lost 3 bases, J lost 1 base, and 5 bases stayed unmatched. This CDR3 spans 15 amino acids. Variable domain in full (rest from reference TRBV5-1 and TRBJ2-7): KAGVTQTPRYLIKTRGQQVTLSCSPISGHRSVSWYQQTPGQGLQFLFEYFSETQRNKGNFPGRFSGRQFSNSRSEMNVSTLELGDSALYLCASSSRGRASYEQYFGPGTRLTVT.

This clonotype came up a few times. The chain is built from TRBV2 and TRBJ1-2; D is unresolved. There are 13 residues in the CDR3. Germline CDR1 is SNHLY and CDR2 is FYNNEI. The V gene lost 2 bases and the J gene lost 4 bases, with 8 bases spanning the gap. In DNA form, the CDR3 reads TGTGCCAGCAGTGAAAACAGTTTCTATGGCTACACCTTC. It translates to CASSENSFYGYTF.